This TCR beta chain was documented in a study of a mutant IDH1 vaccine in newly diagnosed glioma. Study details: Previous treatment comprised radiotherapy, temozolomide, or both, mostly both.

Sequencing used immunoSEQ multiplex PCR; TCRdb keeps in-frame clones, though not all of them. The data contain 45,000 to 65,000 clones, roughly 81% of them singletons. Stated time point: week 23, last vaccination. The vaccine gave 300 ug of a 20-mer mutant IDH1 peptide subcutaneously per dose. Donors' newly diagnosed IDH1-mutant WHO grade 3 or 4 astrocytomas lacked nuclear ATRX. About this clone itself: Its antigen is as yet unknown.

V was cut by 4 bases and J by 0 bases, with 10 bases left in between. CDR3 length: 14 amino acids. The germline V gene encodes CDR1 MNHNY and CDR2 SVGAGI (reference sequence). The chain employs TRBV6-6 and TRBJ2-7; no definite D call. Specimen: PBMCs, collected from a glioma patient whose treatment included an IDH1 peptide vaccine. The receptor comes from a woman aged 40 to 50 with glioma. Some clones in this sample may be carry-over from other donors' samples. CDR3 loop: CASSSVSSSYEQYF. DNA for the CDR3: TGTGCCAGCAGTTCTGTTTCAAGCTCCTACGAGCAGTACTTC.